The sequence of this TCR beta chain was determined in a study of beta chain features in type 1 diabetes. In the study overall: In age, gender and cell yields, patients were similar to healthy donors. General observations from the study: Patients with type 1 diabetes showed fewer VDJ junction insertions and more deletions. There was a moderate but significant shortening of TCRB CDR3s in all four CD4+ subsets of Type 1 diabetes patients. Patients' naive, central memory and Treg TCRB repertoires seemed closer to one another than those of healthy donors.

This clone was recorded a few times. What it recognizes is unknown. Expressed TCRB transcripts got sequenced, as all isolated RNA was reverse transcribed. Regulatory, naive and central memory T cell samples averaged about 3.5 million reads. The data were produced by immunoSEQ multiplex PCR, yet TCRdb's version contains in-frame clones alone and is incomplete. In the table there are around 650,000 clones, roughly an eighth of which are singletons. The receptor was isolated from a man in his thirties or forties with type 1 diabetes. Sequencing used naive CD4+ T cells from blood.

The CDR3 is CASSLMGQANEKLFF. The CDR3 nucleotides are TGCGCCAGCAGCTTGATGGGACAGGCAAATGAAAAACTGTTTTTT. This sequence joins TRBV5-1 and TRBJ1-4; TRBD1 agrees at 8 bases. This CDR3 is 15 amino acids long. Germline CDR1 reads SGHRS; CDR2 reads YFSETQ. Trimming at V came to 1 base and at J to 5 bases, leaving 4 bases not matched to a gene.